The source of this T cell receptor (beta chain) is a study of T cell responses to AZD1222 COVID-19 vaccine. Study observations and caveats: Among those given AZD1222, only six were seropositive at baseline.

TCRdb keeps only in-frame clones here, not all; method: immunoSEQ multiplex PCR. The sample has 100,000 to 150,000 clones; 75% to 85% are singletons. Note on this clone: Its antigen is unidentified.

Germline CDR1 SNHLY, CDR2 FYNNEI. Trimming cost V 7 bases and J 4 bases, with 11 bases left between them. This CDR3 spans 13 amino acids. This TCR was sampled from an adult who received the AZD1222 COVID-19 vaccine. The specimen comprised peripheral blood, sampled 28 days after the second AZD1222 dose. The chain couples TRBV2 to TRBJ1-5; no firm D call. The CDR3 here is CASTQEGNQPQHF. As DNA, the CDR3 is TGTGCCAGCACCCAGGAGGGAAATCAGCCCCAGCATTTT. Combining the CDR3 with reference TRBV2 and TRBJ1-5 gives the whole variable domain EPEVTQTPSHQVTQMGQEVILRCVPISNHLYFYWYRQILGQKVEFLVSFYNNEISEKSEIFDDQFSVERPDGSNFTLKIRSTKLEDSAMYFCASTQEGNQPQHFGDGTRLSIL.